What follows describes a single TCR beta chain. What it binds is not known. The CDR3 spans 15 residues. Germline loops: CDR1 LNHDA, CDR2 SQIVND (reference sequence). V lost 6 bases, J lost 7 bases, and 9 bases stayed unmatched. Some clones are missing from TCRdb's copy, which holds only in-frame ones; the method was immunoSEQ multiplex PCR. This table has some 350,000 clones, roughly 70% appearing once. The data were taken from a study of cytotoxic CD8 clonotypes in ibrutinib-treated CLL. Study-wide context: The group held 11 relapsed/refractory and around 15 treatment-naive patients, with some 17 IGHV unmutated. Productive templates averaged 255,043 per sample, and productive rearrangements 94,082.

Study results and caveats: The study found baseline clonality above age-matched healthy donors, tracking circulating CD8+ T-cell counts. Samples from sustained-remission and progressing patients were taken at different times.

The specimen was PBMCs, collected after 36 months of ibrutinib treatment. This sequence joins TRBV19 and TRBJ1-6; 7 positions match TRBD1. The origin of this receptor is a human donor with chronic lymphocytic leukemia. The CDR3 protein is CASSYRGLNNSPLHF. The CDR3 nucleotides read TGTGCCAGTAGCTACAGGGGCCTGAACAATTCACCCCTCCACTTT. Drawing the rest from reference TRBV19 and TRBJ1-6, the complete variable domain is DGGITQSPKYLFRKEGQNVTLSCEQNLNHDAMYWYRQDPGQGLRLIYYSQIVNDFQKGDIAEGYSVSREKKESFPLTVTSAQKNPTAFYLCASSYRGLNNSPLHFGNGTRLTVT.